The 7 T cell receptor beta chains listed next were all sequenced from one sample in a study of spatial heterogeneity in lung cancer (dated by TCRdb to the late 2010s). Preparation of the library involved 5' RACE. The sample was run on a NextSeq 500. Using fastp trimming at Q25 and MiXCR clonotype assembly, TCRdb reanalyzed the public sequencing data and kept in-frame beta chains. A single entry per CDR3 protein holds the most common genes and DNA from its merged rows. The sample table shows 45,000 or so distinct CDR3 sequences, and 12% are seen once. Of the sample, roughly 40% falls within the top ten clones. In light of the paper, this sample's time point label describes: sample taken at primary tumor resection. For TCR sequencing, whole RNA was extracted from tumor and nontumor lung tissue, or from cryopreserved PBMC samples, and no cell sorting was done. Sequenced material: PBMCs, taken at surgery. The source of these receptors is a female donor with early-stage non-small cell lung cancer.

This clonotype was observed many times. The V gene is TRBV28, the J gene TRBJ2-1, with D uncertain. The CDR3 runs 15 residues. Germline V CDR1 and CDR2: MDHEN, SYDVKM. The V gene lost 4 bases and the J gene lost 3 bases, with 13 bases spanning the gap. The CDR3 loop is CASSSPETVYNEQFF. CDR3 nucleotide sequence: TGTGCCAGCAGTTCTCCGGAGACGGTCTACAATGAGCAGTTCTTC.

The gene calls are TRBV6-6 and TRBJ1-4; D call uncertain. The CDR3 totals 15 residues. V lost 0 bases and J lost 7, with 12 bases in between. Per the germline V gene, CDR1 is MNHNY and CDR2 is SVGAGI (reference sequence). DNA for the CDR3: TGTGCCAGCAGTTACTCTGGACTCGTCGGTGAAAAACTGTTTTTT. It encodes CASSYSGLVGEKLFF.

The J gene is TRBJ2-1, the V gene TRBV2, with TRBD2 identical over 7 bases. The CDR3 runs 14 residues. In germline, CDR1 is SNHLY, CDR2 FYNNEI. Germline trimming cut 3 bases from V and 9 bases from J; bases unmatched to any gene: 8. The CDR3 sequence: CASSEVPAGSEQFF. For the CDR3, the DNA is TGTGCCAGCAGTGAGGTCCCAGCGGGGTCTGAGCAGTTCTTC.

This clonotype was observed at least ten times. V is TRBV7-3 and J is TRBJ2-1; TRBD2 aligns across 10 bases. V lost 5 bases, J lost 4 bases, and 5 bases stayed unmatched. CDR3 length: 15 residues. Per germline, CDR1 SGHTA and CDR2 FQGTGA. The CDR3 coding sequence is TGTGCCAGCAGCCCGACTAGCGGGCGATACAATGAGCAGTTCTTC. Protein sequence: CASSPTSGRYNEQFF.

With respect to this clonotype: A much bigger clone sits one base away, suggesting this may be a read error. This chain links TRBV3-1 with TRBJ2-7, with D perhaps given as TRBD1 or TRBD2 (5 bases each). CDR3 length: 13 residues. CDR1 LGHDT and CDR2 YNNKEL come from the germline V gene (reference sequence). The chain's CDR3 is CVSSREGRYEQYF. In nucleotides, the CDR3 is TGTGTCAGCAGCCGCGAGGGACGGTACGAGCAGTACTTC.

A few counts support this clonotype. This chain links TRBV27 with TRBJ1-6, with 8 bases aligning to TRBD1. CDR3 length: 13 residues. V lost 10 bases to trimming and J lost 8 bases; unmatched junction nucleotides: 7. Looked up from germline, CDR1 is MNHEY and CDR2 is SMNVEV (reference sequence). The CDR3 region has the DNA TGTGCCACCAGGACAGGGCGGGATTCACCCCTCCACTTT. It yields the protein CATRTGRDSPLHF.

This clonotype was seen a handful of times. The chain employs TRBV9 and TRBJ1-3, with D maybe TRBD1 (6 bases). Trimming took off 3 bases at V and 0 bases at J, with 13 bases between the two ends. The CDR3 is 16 amino acids. The germline V gene encodes CDR1 SGDLS and CDR2 YYNGEE. Here the CDR3 reads CASSATGALSGNTIYF. CDR3 in DNA: TGTGCCAGCAGCGCGACAGGAGCCCTCTCTGGAAACACCATATATTTT.